The 20 T cell receptor beta chains below come from one sample, sequenced in a study of blood T cell repertoires in COVID-19. Profiling relied on immunoSEQ multiplex PCR, and the TCRdb table lists in-frame clones only, not all of them. Of over 100,000 clones in the sample, less than 90% were seen once. Input material: peripheral blood. Every receptor here comes from an older woman with acute or convalescent COVID-19.

In the case of this clone: Distinct nucleotide sequences in the sample also encode this CDR3. The chain couples TRBV28 to TRBJ2-3; 8 bases are shared with TRBD2. This CDR3 spans 14 amino acids. V lost 3 bases, J lost 1 base, and 0 bases stayed unmatched. The V gene's germline CDR1 is MDHEN and CDR2 SYDVKM. The CDR3 here is CASSFSGGTDTQYF. In DNA, the CDR3 is TGTGCCAGCAGTTTTAGCGGGGGCACAGATACGCAGTATTTT.

The chain is built from TRBV20-1 and TRBJ2-1; maybe TRBD1 (5 bases). Trimming took 3 bases from V and 6 from J, leaving 6 bases between them. The germline CDR1 and CDR2 sequences are DFQATT and SNEGSKA (reference sequence). The CDR3 is made up of 11 amino acids. The CDR3 here is CSASTGNEQFF. The DNA of the CDR3 is TGCAGTGCTAGTACAGGCAATGAGCAGTTCTTC.

This clone occurred a few times. The chain couples TRBV19 to TRBJ2-6, with 8 bases identical to TRBD1. CDR3 length: 16 residues. Trimming took 3 bases from V and 0 from J; bases not matched to a gene: 1. Germline CDR1 LNHDA, CDR2 SQIVND (reference sequence). The CDR3 DNA reads TGTGCCAGTAGTATCGGACAGGGCTCTGGGGCCAACGTCCTGACTTTC. It encodes CASSIGQGSGANVLTF.

V gene TRBV5-1 combines with J gene TRBJ2-7; 7 bases match TRBD1. CDR1 is SGHRS and CDR2 is YFSETQ in the germline V gene. The CDR3 spans 16 residues. With V trimmed by 0 bases and J by 6 bases, 12 bases remained unmatched. The CDR3: CASSLALGQVLGEQYF. The CDR3 nucleotides are TGCGCCAGCAGCTTGGCCCTCGGACAGGTTTTGGGCGAGCAGTACTTC.

A note on this clone: The junction differs from germline at one of its ends, possibly a read error. The V gene is TRBV6-5, the J gene TRBJ1-2, with D uncertain. From germline, CDR1 is MNHEY and CDR2 SVGAGI. This CDR3 has 14 residues. This CDR3 is CASSYSVELYGCTF. The CDR3 coding sequence is TGTGCCAGCAGTTACAGCGTAGAACTCTATGGCTGCACCTTC.

The chain has TRBV9 and TRBJ2-1; TRBD2 matches at 11 bases. CDR3 length: 16 residues. J lost 4 bases, V lost 3 bases, and 6 bases had no gene match. CDR1 is SGDLS and CDR2 is YYNGEE in the germline V gene. The CDR3 protein is CASSGLAGISYNEQFF. The DNA for the CDR3 is TGTGCCAGCAGCGGACTAGCGGGGATAAGTTACAATGAGCAGTTCTTC.

J is TRBJ2-7 and V is TRBV6-6; D is perhaps TRBD2 (6 bases). The V gene lost 6 bases and the J gene lost 7 bases, with 19 bases spanning the gap. Germline V gene sequence: CDR1 MNHNY, CDR2 SVGAGI (reference sequence). The CDR3 is 14 residues long. The CDR3: CASREDGNREEQYF. The DNA of the CDR3 is TGTGCCAGCAGGGAGGACGGAAATCGGGAGGAGCAGTACTTC.

This clone was seen only a few times. The chain links TRBV19 to TRBJ1-2; no clear D. The CDR3 length is 16 residues. Germline V lookup: CDR1 LNHDA, CDR2 SQIVND (reference sequence). Trimming removed 6 bases from V and 3 bases from J, with 20 bases in between. The CDR3 loop reads CASSRETGRSDYGYTF. The DNA of the CDR3 is TGTGCCAGTAGCCGGGAGACGGGAAGATCCGACTATGGCTACACCTTC.

V and J are TRBV24-1 and TRBJ2-7; 9 bases align to TRBD1. The CDR3 extends over 15 amino acids. V was clipped by 2 bases and J by 2 bases; unmatched bases: 3. Germline V gene data show CDR1 as KGHDR and CDR2 as SFDVKD. The CDR3 DNA is TGTGCCACCAGTGATTCTCGACAGGGGGCCTACGAGCAGTACTTC. Its translation: CATSDSRQGAYEQYF.

Of note for this clone: Different DNA sequences within this sample yield the same CDR3. This rearrangement joins TRBV6-5 to TRBJ1-5, with D unresolved. The CDR3 extends over 13 amino acids. CDR1 MNHEY and CDR2 SVGAGI come from the germline V gene. V lost 6 bases to trimming and J lost 4 bases, with 10 bases between them. This CDR3 reads CASSRDGNQPQHF. The CDR3 DNA sequence: TGTGCCAGCAGCAGAGACGGGAATCAGCCCCAGCATTTT.

The chain combines TRBV25-1 with TRBJ1-2, with TRBD1 as a possible D gene (5 bases). CDR3 length: 14 residues. Trimming shortened V by 5 bases and J by 4 bases, and 14 bases separated the two germline ends. Germline V gives CDR1 MGHDK, CDR2 SYGVNS. CDR3 region: CASSTTDSRYGYTF. In DNA form, the CDR3 reads TGTGCCAGCAGTACTACTGACAGCCGCTATGGCTACACCTTC.

This clone was seen once. The chain is built from TRBV7-9 and TRBJ2-5, with D hard to call. The germline gives CDR1 SEHNR, CDR2 FQNEAQ (reference sequence). Trimming removed 8 bases at V and 5 bases at J, with 12 bases between. The CDR3 is made up of 12 amino acids. Here the CDR3 reads CASSEAEETQYF. CDR3 DNA sequence: TGTGCCAGCTCCGAAGCTGAGGAGACCCAGTACTTC.

This chain joins TRBV6-6 and TRBJ2-1, with 8 nucleotides matching TRBD2. With 5 bases clipped from V and 4 bases from J, the junction kept 13 bases outside the gene matches. CDR1 and CDR2 from the germline V gene are MNHNY and SVGAGI (reference sequence). The CDR3 extends over 17 amino acids. The DNA of the CDR3 is TGTGCCAGCAGTCCTGGATTTAGACTAGCGTTTTACAATGAGCAGTTCTTC. Translating gives CASSPGFRLAFYNEQFF.

The V call is TRBV28, the J call TRBJ2-7; 10 positions match TRBD2. Germline CDR1 MDHEN, CDR2 SYDVKM. The CDR3 runs to 17 residues. With V trimmed by 3 bases and J by 0 bases, 8 bases remained unmatched. The CDR3 region has the DNA TGTGCCAGCAGTTTTCCTAGCGGGAGCTTACCCTCCTACGAGCAGTACTTC. Its translation is CASSFPSGSLPSYEQYF.

This clone was recorded a few times. The chain combines TRBV5-1 with TRBJ1-1; TRBD1 matches 7 bases. Germline V CDR1 and CDR2: SGHRS, YFSETQ. After removal of 4 bases from V and 2 bases from J, the junction contained 5 bases not matched to a gene. The CDR3 contains 14 residues. CDR3 protein: CASSTRQGNTEAFF. For the CDR3, the DNA is TGCGCCAGCAGCACCCGACAGGGTAACACTGAAGCTTTCTTT.

The V gene is TRBV9, the J gene TRBJ2-3, with D uncertain. The CDR3 extends over 14 amino acids. The V gene's germline CDR1 is SGDLS and CDR2 YYNGEE. Trimming removed 4 bases at V and 0 bases at J, with 9 bases between. CDR3 sequence reads: CASSSTTSTDTQYF. The CDR3 DNA sequence: TGTGCCAGCAGCAGTACTACTAGCACAGATACGCAGTATTTT. The full variable domain, its missing parts supplied by reference TRBV9 and TRBJ2-3, is DSGVTQTPKHLITATGQRVTLRCSPRSGDLSVYWYQQSLDQGLQFLIQYYNGEERAKGNILERFSAQQFPDLHSELNLSSLELGDSALYFCASSSTTSTDTQYFGPGTRLTVL.

V usage is TRBV12-3 or TRBV12-4 and J usage is TRBJ2-7; maybe TRBD2 (5 bases). V was pared by 3 bases and J by 10 bases, with 10 bases between. The CDR3 is made up of 11 amino acids. DNA of the CDR3: TGTGCCAGCAGTTTGGGGAGAAATCAGTACTTC. This encodes CASSLGRNQYF.

CDR3 nucleotide sequence: TGTGCCAGCAGGCCGGTCGTTCCTCCCACAGATACGCAGTATTTT. Translation: CASRPVVPPTDTQYF. The V call is TRBV5-8, the J call TRBJ2-3; D unresolved. The CDR3 runs to 15 residues. The V gene's germline CDR1 is SGHTS and CDR2 YDEGEE. V was shortened by 5 bases and J by 2 bases, with 15 bases between the two germline ends. Supplemented by reference TRBV5-8 and TRBJ2-3, the full variable domain reads EAGVTQSPTHLIKTRGQQATLRCSPISGHTSVYWYQQALGLGLQFLLWYDEGEERNRGNFPPRFSGRQFPNYSSELNVNALELEDSALYLCASRPVVPPTDTQYFGPGTRLTVL.

This chain joins TRBV7-8 and TRBJ1-1; 9 bases agree with TRBD1. The J segment lost 10 bases and the V segment lost 4 bases, leaving 1 base of the junction unmatched. Germline CDR1 and CDR2: SGHVS and FQNEAQ. This CDR3 region has 11 residues. CDR3 sequence (DNA): TGTGCCAGCAGCTCGGACAGGGGAGCTTTCTTT. It specifies CASSSDRGAFF.

This clone was seen once. CDR3 loop: CASSLSPVYGYTF. CDR3 nucleotide sequence: TGTGCCAGCAGCTTATCGCCAGTCTATGGCTACACCTTC. This chain connects TRBV7-3 to TRBJ1-2; D is unclear. V was cut by 2 bases and J by 4 bases, with 8 bases left in between. This CDR3 is built from 13 residues. The germline V gene encodes CDR1 SGHTA and CDR2 FQGTGA.